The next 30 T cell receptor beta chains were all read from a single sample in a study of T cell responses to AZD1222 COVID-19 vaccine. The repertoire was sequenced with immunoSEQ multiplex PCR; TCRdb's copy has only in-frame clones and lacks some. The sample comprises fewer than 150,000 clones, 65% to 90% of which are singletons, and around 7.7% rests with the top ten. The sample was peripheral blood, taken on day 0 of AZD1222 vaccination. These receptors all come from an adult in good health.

The CDR3 loop reads CASGPASALGKNTEAFF. CDR3 nucleotide sequence: TGTGCTAGTGGCCCCGCCTCCGCGCTGGGGAAGAACACTGAAGCTTTCTTT. This chain joins TRBV12-5 and TRBJ1-1; D gene ambiguous. CDR3 size: 17 residues. Trimming stripped 6 bases from V and 1 base from J, with 21 bases between. Germline CDR1 reads LGHNT; CDR2 reads FRNRAP.

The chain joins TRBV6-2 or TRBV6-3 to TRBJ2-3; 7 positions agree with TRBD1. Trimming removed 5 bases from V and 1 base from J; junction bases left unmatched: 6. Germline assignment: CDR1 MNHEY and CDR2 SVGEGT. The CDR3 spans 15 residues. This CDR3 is CASSTRTGRTDTQYF. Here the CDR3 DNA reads TGTGCCAGCAGTACGAGGACAGGTCGCACAGATACGCAGTATTTT.

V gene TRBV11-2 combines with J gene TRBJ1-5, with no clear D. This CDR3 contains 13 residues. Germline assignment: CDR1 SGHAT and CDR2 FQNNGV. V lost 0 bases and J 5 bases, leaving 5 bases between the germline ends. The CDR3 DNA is TGTGCCAGCAGCTTAGAATGGGATCAGCCCCAGCATTTT. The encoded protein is CASSLEWDQPQHF.

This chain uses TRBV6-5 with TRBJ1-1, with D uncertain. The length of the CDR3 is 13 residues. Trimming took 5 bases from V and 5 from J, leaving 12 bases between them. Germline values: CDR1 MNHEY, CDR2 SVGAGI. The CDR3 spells CASSTSLGTEAFF. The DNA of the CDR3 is TGTGCCAGCAGTACCAGTCTGGGTACTGAAGCTTTCTTT.

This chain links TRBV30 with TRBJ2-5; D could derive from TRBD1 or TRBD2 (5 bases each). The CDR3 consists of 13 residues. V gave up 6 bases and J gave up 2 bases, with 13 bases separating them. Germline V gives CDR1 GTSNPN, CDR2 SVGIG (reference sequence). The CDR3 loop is CACTGAEQETQYF. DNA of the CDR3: TGTGCCTGTACCGGGGCCGAGCAAGAGACCCAGTACTTC.

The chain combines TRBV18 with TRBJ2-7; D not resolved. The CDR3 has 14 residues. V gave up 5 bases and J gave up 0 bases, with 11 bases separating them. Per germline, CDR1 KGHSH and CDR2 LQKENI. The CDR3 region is CASSSTGGSYEQYF. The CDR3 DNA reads TGTGCCAGCTCATCGACGGGCGGCTCCTACGAGCAGTACTTC.

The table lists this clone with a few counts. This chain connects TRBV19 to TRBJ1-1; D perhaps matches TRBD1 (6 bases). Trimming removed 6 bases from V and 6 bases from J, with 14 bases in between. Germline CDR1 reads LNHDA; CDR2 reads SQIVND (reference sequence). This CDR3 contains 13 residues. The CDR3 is CASSRGRGSEAFF. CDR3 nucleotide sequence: TGTGCCAGTAGCCGGGGCAGGGGATCTGAAGCTTTCTTT.

The CDR3 DNA reads TGTGCCAGCCCAAGAGGCTCGGGCAATGAGCAGTTCTTC. Translation gives CASPRGSGNEQFF. This chain links TRBV7-9 with TRBJ2-1; D unresolved. With 8 bases removed from V and 6 bases from J, the gap between germline ends came to 14 bases. This CDR3 is 13 amino acids long. Looked up from germline, CDR1 is SEHNR and CDR2 is FQNEAQ (reference sequence).

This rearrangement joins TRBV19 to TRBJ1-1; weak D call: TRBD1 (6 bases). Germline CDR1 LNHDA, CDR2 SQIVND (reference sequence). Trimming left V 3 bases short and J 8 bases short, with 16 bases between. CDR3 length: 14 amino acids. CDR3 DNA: TGTGCCAGTAGTATCCAGCAGCCCAGGGGCGAAGCTTTCTTT. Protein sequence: CASSIQQPRGEAFF.

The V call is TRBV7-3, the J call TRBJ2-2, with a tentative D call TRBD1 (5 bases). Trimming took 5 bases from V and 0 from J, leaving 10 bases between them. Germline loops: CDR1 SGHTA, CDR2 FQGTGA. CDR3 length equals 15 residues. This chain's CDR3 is CASSHSGTNTGELFF. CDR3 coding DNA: TGTGCCAGCAGCCACTCAGGGACGAACACCGGGGAGCTGTTTTTT.

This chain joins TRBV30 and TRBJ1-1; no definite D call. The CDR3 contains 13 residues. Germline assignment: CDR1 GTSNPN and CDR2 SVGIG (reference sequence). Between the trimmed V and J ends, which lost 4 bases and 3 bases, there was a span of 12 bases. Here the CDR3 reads CAWTSFMYTEAFF. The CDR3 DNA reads TGTGCCTGGACGTCATTTATGTACACTGAAGCTTTCTTT. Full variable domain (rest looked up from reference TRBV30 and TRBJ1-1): SQTIHQWPATLVQPVGSPLSLECTVEGTSNPNLYWYRQAAGRGLQLLFYSVGIGQISSEVPQNLSASRPQDRQFILSSKKLLLSDSGFYLCAWTSFMYTEAFFGQGTRLTVV.

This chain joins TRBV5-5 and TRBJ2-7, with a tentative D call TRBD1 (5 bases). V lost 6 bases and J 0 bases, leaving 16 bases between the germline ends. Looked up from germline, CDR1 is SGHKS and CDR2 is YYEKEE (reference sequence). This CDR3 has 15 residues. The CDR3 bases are TGTGCCAGCACCCTCGACAGTGGGATCTCCTACGAGCAGTACTTC. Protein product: CASTLDSGISYEQYF. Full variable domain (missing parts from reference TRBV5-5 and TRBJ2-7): DAGVTQSPTHLIKTRGQQVTLRCSPISGHKSVSWYQQVLGQGPQFIFQYYEKEERGRGNFPDRFSARQFPNYSSELNVNALLLGDSALYLCASTLDSGISYEQYFGPGTRLTVT.

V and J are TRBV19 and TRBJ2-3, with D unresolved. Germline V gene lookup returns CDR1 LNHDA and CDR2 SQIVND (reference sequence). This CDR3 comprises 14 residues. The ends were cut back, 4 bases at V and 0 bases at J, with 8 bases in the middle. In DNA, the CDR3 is TGTGCCAGTAGTAGAGGTGTAAGCACAGATACGCAGTATTTT. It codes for CASSRGVSTDTQYF.

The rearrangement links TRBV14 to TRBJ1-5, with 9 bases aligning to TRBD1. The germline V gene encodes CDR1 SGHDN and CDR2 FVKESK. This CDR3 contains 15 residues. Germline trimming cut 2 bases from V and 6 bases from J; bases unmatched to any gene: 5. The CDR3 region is CASSQNRGPGQPQHF. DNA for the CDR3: TGTGCCAGCAGCCAAAACAGGGGGCCGGGTCAGCCCCAGCATTTT.

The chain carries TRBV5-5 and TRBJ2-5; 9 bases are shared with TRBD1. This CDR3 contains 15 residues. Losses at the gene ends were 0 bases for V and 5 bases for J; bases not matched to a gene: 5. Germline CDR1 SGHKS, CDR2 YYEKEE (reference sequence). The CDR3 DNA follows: TGTGCCAGCAGCTTGGACAGGGGGCACGGGGAGACCCAGTACTTC. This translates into CASSLDRGHGETQYF.

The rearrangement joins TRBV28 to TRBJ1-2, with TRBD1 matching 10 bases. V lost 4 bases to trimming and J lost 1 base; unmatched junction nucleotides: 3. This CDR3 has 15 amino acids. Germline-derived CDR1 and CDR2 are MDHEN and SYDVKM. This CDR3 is CASSSGTGVNYGYTF. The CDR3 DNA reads TGTGCCAGCAGTTCCGGGACAGGGGTTAACTATGGCTACACCTTC.

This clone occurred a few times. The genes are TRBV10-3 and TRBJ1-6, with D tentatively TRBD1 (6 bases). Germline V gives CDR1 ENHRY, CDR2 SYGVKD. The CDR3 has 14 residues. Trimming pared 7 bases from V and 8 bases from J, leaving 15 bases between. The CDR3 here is CAIKNRESDSPLHF. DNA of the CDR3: TGTGCCATCAAAAACAGGGAGAGTGATTCACCCCTCCACTTT.

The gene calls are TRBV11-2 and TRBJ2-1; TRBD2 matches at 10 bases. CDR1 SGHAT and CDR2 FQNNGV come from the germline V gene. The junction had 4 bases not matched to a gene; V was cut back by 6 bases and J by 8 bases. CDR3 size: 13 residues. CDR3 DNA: TGTGCCAGCAGGGGAAGCGGGAGGGATGAGCAGTTCTTC. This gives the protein CASRGSGRDEQFF.

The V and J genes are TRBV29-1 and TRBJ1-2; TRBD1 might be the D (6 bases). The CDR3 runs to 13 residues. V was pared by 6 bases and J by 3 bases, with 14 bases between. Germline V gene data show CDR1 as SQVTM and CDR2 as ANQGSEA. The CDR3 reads CSVSRRQDYGYTF. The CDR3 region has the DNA TGCAGCGTCTCTCGGAGACAGGACTATGGCTACACCTTC.

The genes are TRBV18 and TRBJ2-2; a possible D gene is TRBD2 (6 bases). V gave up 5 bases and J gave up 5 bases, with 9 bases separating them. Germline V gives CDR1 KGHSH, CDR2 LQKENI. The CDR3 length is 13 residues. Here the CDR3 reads CASSSGETGELFF. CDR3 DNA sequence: TGTGCCAGCTCATCGGGGGAAACCGGGGAGCTGTTTTTT.

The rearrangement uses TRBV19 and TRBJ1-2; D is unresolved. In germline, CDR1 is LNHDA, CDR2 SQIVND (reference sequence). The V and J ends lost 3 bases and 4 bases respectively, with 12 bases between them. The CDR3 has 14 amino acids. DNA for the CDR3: TGTGCCAGTAGTATCAACGCGGCTTCCTATGGCTACACCTTC. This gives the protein CASSINAASYGYTF.

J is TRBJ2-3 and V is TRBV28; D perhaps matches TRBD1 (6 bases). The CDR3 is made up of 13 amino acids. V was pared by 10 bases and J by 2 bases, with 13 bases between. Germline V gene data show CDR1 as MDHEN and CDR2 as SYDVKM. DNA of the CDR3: TGTGCCATTCACAGGGCTAACACAGATACGCAGTATTTT. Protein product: CAIHRANTDTQYF.

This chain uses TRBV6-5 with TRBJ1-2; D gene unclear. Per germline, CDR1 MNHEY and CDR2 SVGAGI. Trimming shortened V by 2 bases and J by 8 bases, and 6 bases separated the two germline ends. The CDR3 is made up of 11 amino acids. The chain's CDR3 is CASSYAWGYTF. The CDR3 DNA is TGTGCCAGCAGTTACGCGTGGGGCTACACCTTC.

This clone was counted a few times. CDR3 nucleotides: TGTGCCAGCAGCTTCGACAGGGAAGGCTACACCTTC. Translated: CASSFDREGYTF. J is TRBJ1-2 and V is TRBV7-9; 7 bases match TRBD1. The V segment lost 3 bases and the J segment 8 bases; nucleotides outside the gene matches: 3. This CDR3 has 12 amino acids. Germline V CDR1 and CDR2: SEHNR, FQNEAQ (reference sequence).

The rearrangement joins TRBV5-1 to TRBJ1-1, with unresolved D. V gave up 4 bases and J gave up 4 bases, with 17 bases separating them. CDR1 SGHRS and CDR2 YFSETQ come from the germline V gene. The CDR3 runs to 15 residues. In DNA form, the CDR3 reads TGCGCCAGCAGCCCCACCCCGGACGGTAGCACTGAAGCTTTCTTT. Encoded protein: CASSPTPDGSTEAFF.

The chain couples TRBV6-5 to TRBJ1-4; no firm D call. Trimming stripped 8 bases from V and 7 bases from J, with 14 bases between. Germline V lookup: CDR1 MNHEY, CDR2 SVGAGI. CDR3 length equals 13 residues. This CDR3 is CASGPALREKLFF. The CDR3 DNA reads TGTGCCAGCGGACCAGCCCTCCGTGAAAAACTGTTTTTT.

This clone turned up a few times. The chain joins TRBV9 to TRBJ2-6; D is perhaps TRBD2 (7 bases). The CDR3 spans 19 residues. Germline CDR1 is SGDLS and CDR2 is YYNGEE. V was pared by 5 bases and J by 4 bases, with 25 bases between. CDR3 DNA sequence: TGTGCCAGCAGTCTCGGGGGGCATGGGAGTACGTCCGGGGCCAACGTCCTGACTTTC. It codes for CASSLGGHGSTSGANVLTF.

CDR3 DNA: TGTGCCAGCAGCTTAGCGGGTAAAGATACGCAGTATTTT. This sequence encodes CASSLAGKDTQYF. This chain links TRBV11-2 with TRBJ2-3; no reliable D call. This CDR3 comprises 13 residues. Germline V lookup: CDR1 SGHAT, CDR2 FQNNGV. V was shortened by 1 base and J by 5 bases, with 7 bases between the two germline ends.

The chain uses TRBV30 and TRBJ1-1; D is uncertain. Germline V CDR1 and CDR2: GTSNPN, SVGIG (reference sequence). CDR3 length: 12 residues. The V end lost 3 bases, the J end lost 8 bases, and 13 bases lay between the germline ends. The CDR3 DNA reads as TGTGCCTGGAGGGTAGTGACGTCCGAAGCTTTCTTT. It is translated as CAWRVVTSEAFF.

This CDR3 is CASGIRTAAPKTQYF. In DNA form, the CDR3 reads TGTGCCAGCGGAATCCGGACAGCCGCTCCAAAGACCCAGTACTTC. The chain is built from TRBV5-6 and TRBJ2-5, with D possibly matching TRBD1 (6 bases). This CDR3 is 15 amino acids long. The germline CDR1 and CDR2 sequences are SGHDT and YYEEEE. V was cut by 7 bases and J by 6 bases, with 22 bases left in between.